Listed below are T cell receptor beta chains from one sample, sequenced in a study of graft-versus-host responses after intestinal transplantation. Their antigens are not known. The repertoire was sequenced with immunoSEQ multiplex PCR; TCRdb's copy has only in-frame clones and lacks some. The sample has roughly 110,000 clones, 85% to 95% seen once; the top ten hold roughly 1.2%. The starting material was unstimulated CD8+ T cells sorted from spleen or lymph node cells, obtained before transplant. Receptors originate from a human donor who was the organ donor for an intestinal transplant. Both conserved end residues are part of each CDR3. The order of the fields is D gene, V gene, clone size, J gene, CDR3 DNA, CDR3 protein. D genes are given only for firm matches. Not all rows give a size; the values are once, few, many and, for expanded clones, a class.

D gene: TRBD2
V gene: TRBV7-9
clone size: NA
J gene: TRBJ2-5
CDR3 DNA: TGTGCCAGCAGCTTACTTCCCGTCGGGCGGGAGGGCCGGGAGACCCAGTACTTC
CDR3 protein: CASSLLPVGREGRETQYF

D gene: NA
V gene: TRBV11-2
clone size: NA
J gene: TRBJ2-4
CDR3 DNA: TGTGCCAGCAGCTCCACAGGGACGGAACAGTACTTC
CDR3 protein: CASSSTGTEQYF

D gene: NA
V gene: TRBV19
clone size: NA
J gene: TRBJ2-5
CDR3 DNA: TGTGCCAGTAGTATAGGAGGGGTCTTGCAAGAGACCCAGTACTTC
CDR3 protein: CASSIGGVLQETQYF

D gene: TRBD1
V gene: TRBV29-1
clone size: NA
J gene: TRBJ1-2
CDR3 DNA: TGCAGCGTTGAAGATTGGACAGGGGAGAACTATGGCTACACCTTC
CDR3 protein: CSVEDWTGENYGYTF

D gene: NA
V gene: TRBV27
clone size: NA
J gene: TRBJ2-3
CDR3 DNA: TGTGCCAGCAGTGGGCCCGCAGGGCTGGCCAGCACAGATACGCAGTATTTT
CDR3 protein: CASSGPAGLASTDTQYF

D gene: TRBD2
V gene: TRBV11-2
clone size: NA
J gene: TRBJ2-3
CDR3 DNA: TGTGCCAGCAGCTTAGACCCGATTGGACTAGCTTTCACAGATACGCAGTATTTT
CDR3 protein: CASSLDPIGLAFTDTQYF

D gene: NA
V gene: TRBV9
clone size: NA
J gene: TRBJ2-1
CDR3 DNA: TGTGCCAGCAGCGTAGACGGGAGATTGAACAATGAGCAGTTCTTC
CDR3 protein: CASSVDGRLNNEQFF

D gene: NA
V gene: TRBV19
clone size: NA
J gene: TRBJ2-1
CDR3 DNA: TGTGCCAGTAGTATTTCCGGGACTCAATACAATGAGCAGTTCTTC
CDR3 protein: CASSISGTQYNEQFF

D gene: TRBD1
V gene: TRBV2
clone size: NA
J gene: TRBJ1-2
CDR3 DNA: TGTGCCAGCAGTGAAGGTCAGGGGGCAGATGGCTACACCTTC
CDR3 protein: CASSEGQGADGYTF

D gene: NA
V gene: TRBV13
clone size: NA
J gene: TRBJ2-7
CDR3 DNA: TGTGCCAGCAGCTTAGGGTCGAGCGAGCAGTACTTC
CDR3 protein: CASSLGSSEQYF

D gene: TRBD2
V gene: TRBV9
clone size: NA
J gene: TRBJ2-1
CDR3 DNA: TGTGCCAGCAGCACGAGCGGGACTAGCGGATACAATGAGCAGTTCTTC
CDR3 protein: CASSTSGTSGYNEQFF

D gene: NA
V gene: TRBV27
clone size: NA
J gene: TRBJ1-5
CDR3 DNA: TGTGCCAGCAGTTGGGACAGCAATCAGCCCCAGCATTTT
CDR3 protein: CASSWDSNQPQHF

D gene: NA
V gene: TRBV2
clone size: NA
J gene: TRBJ2-7
CDR3 DNA: TGTGCCAGCAGGCAATCCAGGGGACTGTCCTACGAGCAGTACTTC
CDR3 protein: CASRQSRGLSYEQYF

D gene: NA
V gene: TRBV11-2
clone size: NA
J gene: TRBJ2-3
CDR3 DNA: TGTGCCAGCAGCTACGGGACGGCTAGCACAGATACGCAGTATTTT
CDR3 protein: CASSYGTASTDTQYF

D gene: TRBD2
V gene: TRBV6-6
clone size: NA
J gene: TRBJ2-1
CDR3 DNA: TGTGCCAGCAGCTACTTTAAGCGGGACTACAATGAGCAGTTCTTC
CDR3 protein: CASSYFKRDYNEQFF

D gene: NA
V gene: TRBV7-9
clone size: NA
J gene: TRBJ2-3
CDR3 DNA: TGTGCCAGCTCCAGTCGGGGAGATACGCAGTATTTT
CDR3 protein: CASSSRGDTQYF

D gene: NA
V gene: TRBV27
clone size: NA
J gene: TRBJ1-1
CDR3 DNA: TGTGCCAGCAGTTTAAGAGGGAACACTGAAGCTTTCTTT
CDR3 protein: CASSLRGNTEAFF

D gene: TRBD1
V gene: TRBV5-6
clone size: NA
J gene: TRBJ2-7
CDR3 DNA: TGTGCCAGCAGCCCCGGACAGGGCTCCTACGAGCAGTACTTC
CDR3 protein: CASSPGQGSYEQYF

D gene: TRBD1
V gene: TRBV28
clone size: NA
J gene: TRBJ1-2
CDR3 DNA: TGTGCCGGCAGTGTAAACAGGGGTGTAAATGGCTACACCTTC
CDR3 protein: CAGSVNRGVNGYTF

D gene: TRBD2
V gene: TRBV7-2
clone size: NA
J gene: TRBJ2-2
CDR3 DNA: TGTGCCAGCAGCTTTCGACTAGCGGGAAACACCGGGGAGCTGTTTTTT
CDR3 protein: CASSFRLAGNTGELFF

D gene: NA
V gene: TRBV7-6
clone size: NA
J gene: TRBJ2-2
CDR3 DNA: TGTGCCAGCAGCCCGAGAGGGAGTCCCGGGGAGCTGTTTTTT
CDR3 protein: CASSPRGSPGELFF

D gene: NA
V gene: TRBV6-6
clone size: NA
J gene: TRBJ2-1
CDR3 DNA: TGTGCCAGCAGTTATACGGAGGTGAGCTCCTACAATGAGCAGTTCTTC
CDR3 protein: CASSYTEVSSYNEQFF

D gene: NA
V gene: TRBV29-1
clone size: once
J gene: TRBJ1-1
CDR3 DNA: TGCAGCGTCCCCGGTGGAGGGAGGGCTTTCTTT
CDR3 protein: CSVPGGGRAFF

D gene: TRBD2
V gene: TRBV19
clone size: NA
J gene: TRBJ2-7
CDR3 DNA: TGTGCCAGTAGTATGTCTAGCGGGAGTCTGAACGAGCAGTACTTC
CDR3 protein: CASSMSSGSLNEQYF

D gene: NA
V gene: TRBV6-1
clone size: NA
J gene: TRBJ2-3
CDR3 DNA: TGTGCCAGCAGTGTCACAACAGGGCAGTTTAGCACAGATACGCAGTATTTT
CDR3 protein: CASSVTTGQFSTDTQYF

D gene: TRBD1
V gene: TRBV28
clone size: once
J gene: TRBJ1-5
CDR3 DNA: TGTGCCAGCAGCTTGGCCAGGGGGGACTCCAATCAGCCCCAGCATTTT
CDR3 protein: CASSLARGDSNQPQHF

D gene: NA
V gene: TRBV27
clone size: NA
J gene: TRBJ2-2
CDR3 DNA: TGTGCCAGCAGTTTAGGGACGTCCGGGGAGCTGTTTTTT
CDR3 protein: CASSLGTSGELFF

D gene: TRBD1
V gene: TRBV27
clone size: NA
J gene: TRBJ1-4
CDR3 DNA: TGTGCCAGCAGTCCCCACAGGGGGCCTAATGAAAAACTGTTTTTT
CDR3 protein: CASSPHRGPNEKLFF

D gene: NA
V gene: TRBV4-3
clone size: NA
J gene: TRBJ2-1
CDR3 DNA: TGCGCCAGCAGCCAAGAAAGTGGAGCGTACAATGAGCAGTTCTTC
CDR3 protein: CASSQESGAYNEQFF

D gene: TRBD2
V gene: TRBV9
clone size: NA
J gene: TRBJ2-1
CDR3 DNA: TGTGCCAGCAGCGCGACGGGACTAGCGGGCTACAATGAGCAGTTCTTC
CDR3 protein: CASSATGLAGYNEQFF